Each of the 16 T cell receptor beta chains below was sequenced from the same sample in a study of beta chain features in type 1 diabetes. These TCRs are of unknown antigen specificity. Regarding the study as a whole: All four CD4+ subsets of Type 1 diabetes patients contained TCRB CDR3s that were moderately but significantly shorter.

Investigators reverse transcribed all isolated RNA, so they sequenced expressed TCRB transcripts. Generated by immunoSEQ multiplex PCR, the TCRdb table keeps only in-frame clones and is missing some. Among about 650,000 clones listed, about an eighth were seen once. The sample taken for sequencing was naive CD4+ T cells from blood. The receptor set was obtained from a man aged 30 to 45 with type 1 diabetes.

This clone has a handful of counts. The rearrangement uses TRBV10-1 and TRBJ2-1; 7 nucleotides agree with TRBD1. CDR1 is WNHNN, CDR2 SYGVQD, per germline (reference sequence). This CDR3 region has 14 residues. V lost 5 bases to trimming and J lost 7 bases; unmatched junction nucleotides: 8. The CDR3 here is CASSRQGIMNEQFF. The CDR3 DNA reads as TGCGCCAGCAGTAGACAGGGTATTATGAATGAGCAGTTCTTC.

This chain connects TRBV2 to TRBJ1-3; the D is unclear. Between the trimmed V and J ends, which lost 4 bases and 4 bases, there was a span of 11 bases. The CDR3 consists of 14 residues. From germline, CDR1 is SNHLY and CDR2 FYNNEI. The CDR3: CASSGAQRGNTIYF. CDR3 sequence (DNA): TGTGCCAGCAGTGGGGCCCAGCGGGGAAACACCATATATTTT.

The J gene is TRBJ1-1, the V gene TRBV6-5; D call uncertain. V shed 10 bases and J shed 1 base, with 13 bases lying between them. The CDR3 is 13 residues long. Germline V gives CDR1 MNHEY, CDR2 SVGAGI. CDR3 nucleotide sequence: TGTGCCACCATATATGGCCCGAACACTGAAGCTTTCTTT. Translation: CATIYGPNTEAFF.

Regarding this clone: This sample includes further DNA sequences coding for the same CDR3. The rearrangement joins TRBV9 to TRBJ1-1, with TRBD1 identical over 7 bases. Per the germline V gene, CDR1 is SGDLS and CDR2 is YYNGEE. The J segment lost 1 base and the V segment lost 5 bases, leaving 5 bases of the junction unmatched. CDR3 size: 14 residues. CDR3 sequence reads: CASSDRDRNTEAFF. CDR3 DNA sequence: TGTGCCAGCAGTGACCGGGACAGGAACACTGAAGCTTTCTTT. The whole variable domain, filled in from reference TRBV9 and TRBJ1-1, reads DSGVTQTPKHLITATGQRVTLRCSPRSGDLSVYWYQQSLDQGLQFLIQYYNGEERAKGNILERFSAQQFPDLHSELNLSSLELGDSALYFCASSDRDRNTEAFFGQGTRLTVV.

As DNA, the CDR3 is TGTGCCAGCAGTTTCAGGGGTTACGACTATGGCTACACCTTC. This encodes CASSFRGYDYGYTF. This sequence joins TRBV28 and TRBJ1-2; the D gene is possibly TRBD1 (6 bases). The CDR3 loop spans 14 amino acids. Germline V gene sequence: CDR1 MDHEN, CDR2 SYDVKM. V was trimmed by 3 bases and J by 3 bases, leaving 11 bases between them.

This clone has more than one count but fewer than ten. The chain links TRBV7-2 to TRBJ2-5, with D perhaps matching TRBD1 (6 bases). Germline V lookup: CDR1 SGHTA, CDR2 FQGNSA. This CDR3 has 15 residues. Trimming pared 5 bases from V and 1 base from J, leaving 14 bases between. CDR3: CASSPYTGFQETQYF. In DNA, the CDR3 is TGTGCCAGCAGCCCCTACACAGGGTTCCAAGAGACCCAGTACTTC.

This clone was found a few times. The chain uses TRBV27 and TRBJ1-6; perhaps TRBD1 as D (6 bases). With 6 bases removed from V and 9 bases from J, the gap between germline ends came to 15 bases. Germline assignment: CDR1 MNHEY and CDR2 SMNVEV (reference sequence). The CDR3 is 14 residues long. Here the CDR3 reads CASRRQAGISPLHF. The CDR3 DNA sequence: TGTGCCAGCAGGCGACAGGCGGGAATTTCACCCCTCCACTTT.

DNA of the CDR3: TGTGCCAGCACCCTTGGGGAGGCAGGGGGTTGGGTAAACGCCAAAAACATTCAGTACTTC. Translating it yields CASTLGEAGGWVNAKNIQYF. The chain links TRBV28 to TRBJ2-4; maybe TRBD1 (7 bases). CDR3 length: 20 amino acids. V lost 7 bases and J 1 base, leaving 29 bases between the germline ends. Per the germline V gene, CDR1 is MDHEN and CDR2 is SYDVKM.

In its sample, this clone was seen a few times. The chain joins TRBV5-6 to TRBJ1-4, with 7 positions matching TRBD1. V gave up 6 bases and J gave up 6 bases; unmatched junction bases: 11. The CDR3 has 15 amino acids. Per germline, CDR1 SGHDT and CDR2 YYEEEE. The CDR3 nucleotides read TGTGCCAGCACCCTCGACAGGGAGGGTCATGAAAAACTGTTTTTT. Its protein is CASTLDREGHEKLFF.

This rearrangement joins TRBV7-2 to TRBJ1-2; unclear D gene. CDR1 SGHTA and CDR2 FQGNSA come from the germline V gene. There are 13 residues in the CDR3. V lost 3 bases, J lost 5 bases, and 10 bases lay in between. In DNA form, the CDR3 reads TGTGCCAGCAGCTTTGACCCAGCTTATGGCTACACCTTC. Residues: CASSFDPAYGYTF.

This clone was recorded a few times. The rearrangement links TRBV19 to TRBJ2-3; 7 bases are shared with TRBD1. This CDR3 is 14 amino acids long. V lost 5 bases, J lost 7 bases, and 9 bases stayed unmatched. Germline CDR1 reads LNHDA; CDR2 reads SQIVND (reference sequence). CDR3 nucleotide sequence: TGTGCCAGTAGTCCGAGACAGGGCCTGAATACGCAGTATTTT. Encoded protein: CASSPRQGLNTQYF.

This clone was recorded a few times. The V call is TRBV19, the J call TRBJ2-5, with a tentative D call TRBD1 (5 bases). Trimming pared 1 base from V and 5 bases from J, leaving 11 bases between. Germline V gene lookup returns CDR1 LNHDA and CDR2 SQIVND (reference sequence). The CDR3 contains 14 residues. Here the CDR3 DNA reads TGTGCCAGTAGTATAGTAAGGGGATCGGAGACCCAGTACTTC. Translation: CASSIVRGSETQYF.

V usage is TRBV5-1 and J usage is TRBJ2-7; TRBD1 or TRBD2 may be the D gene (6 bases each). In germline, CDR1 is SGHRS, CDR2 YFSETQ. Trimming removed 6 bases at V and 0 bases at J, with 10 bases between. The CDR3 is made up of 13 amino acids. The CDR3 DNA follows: TGCGCCAGCATGAGGGGGGACTCCTACGAGCAGTACTTC. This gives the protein CASMRGDSYEQYF.

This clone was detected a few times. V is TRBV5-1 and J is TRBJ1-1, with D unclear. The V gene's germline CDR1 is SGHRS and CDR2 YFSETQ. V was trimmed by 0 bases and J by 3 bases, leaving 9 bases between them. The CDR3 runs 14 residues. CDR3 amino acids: CASSLGPMYTEAFF. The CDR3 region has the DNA TGCGCCAGCAGCTTGGGTCCTATGTACACTGAAGCTTTCTTT.

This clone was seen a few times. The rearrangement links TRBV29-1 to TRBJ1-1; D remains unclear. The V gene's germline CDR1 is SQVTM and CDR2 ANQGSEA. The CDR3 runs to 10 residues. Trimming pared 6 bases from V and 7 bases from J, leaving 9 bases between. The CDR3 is CSVDEIEAFF. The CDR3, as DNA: TGCAGCGTGGACGAGATTGAAGCTTTCTTT.

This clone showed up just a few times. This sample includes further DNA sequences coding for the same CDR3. The CDR3 nucleotides are TGTGCCAGCAGCCCCTCGGGGGAGACCCAGTACTTC. Protein: CASSPSGETQYF. The V gene is TRBV4-2, the J gene TRBJ2-5, with a tentative D call TRBD2 (5 bases). The germline V and J ends were trimmed by 4 bases and 5 bases, with 8 bases remaining between them. Germline V CDR1 and CDR2: LGHNA, YNFKEQ. The CDR3 sequence is 12 residues long.